Sequencing of this T cell receptor beta chain was carried out in a study of blood T cell repertoires in COVID-19. About the study: Donors in the United States, Italy and Spain gave samples during acute or convalescent COVID-19. The analysed material was cDNA or gDNA that came from T cells, B-cell-depleted T cells, or PBMCs.

In this sample, this clone turned up once. Original handling: Researchers report that nucleated cell counts were estimated from reference gene primer amplification. Clones were read by immunoSEQ multiplex PCR, and TCRdb kept only the in-frame ones, dropping some. The DNA was the basis for D and trimming; V, J and clone size are from that table. Here the sample spans some 180,000 clones, roughly 81% being singletons. Trimming took 4 bases from V and 0 from J; bases not matched to a gene: 10. CDR1 is SEHNR, CDR2 FQNEAQ, per germline (reference sequence). CDR3 length: 17 amino acids. While infection was still active, Seattle patients were enrolled and then followed longitudinally.

Sequencing input: peripheral blood. The sequence derives from a woman aged 40-49 years with COVID-19, enrolled during active disease. The chain is built from TRBV7-9 and TRBJ2-3; 7 bases match TRBD1. The DNA for the CDR3 is TGTGCCAGCAGCTCACCAAGACAGGGACCGAGCACAGATACGCAGTATTTT. This codes for CASSSPRQGPSTDTQYF.